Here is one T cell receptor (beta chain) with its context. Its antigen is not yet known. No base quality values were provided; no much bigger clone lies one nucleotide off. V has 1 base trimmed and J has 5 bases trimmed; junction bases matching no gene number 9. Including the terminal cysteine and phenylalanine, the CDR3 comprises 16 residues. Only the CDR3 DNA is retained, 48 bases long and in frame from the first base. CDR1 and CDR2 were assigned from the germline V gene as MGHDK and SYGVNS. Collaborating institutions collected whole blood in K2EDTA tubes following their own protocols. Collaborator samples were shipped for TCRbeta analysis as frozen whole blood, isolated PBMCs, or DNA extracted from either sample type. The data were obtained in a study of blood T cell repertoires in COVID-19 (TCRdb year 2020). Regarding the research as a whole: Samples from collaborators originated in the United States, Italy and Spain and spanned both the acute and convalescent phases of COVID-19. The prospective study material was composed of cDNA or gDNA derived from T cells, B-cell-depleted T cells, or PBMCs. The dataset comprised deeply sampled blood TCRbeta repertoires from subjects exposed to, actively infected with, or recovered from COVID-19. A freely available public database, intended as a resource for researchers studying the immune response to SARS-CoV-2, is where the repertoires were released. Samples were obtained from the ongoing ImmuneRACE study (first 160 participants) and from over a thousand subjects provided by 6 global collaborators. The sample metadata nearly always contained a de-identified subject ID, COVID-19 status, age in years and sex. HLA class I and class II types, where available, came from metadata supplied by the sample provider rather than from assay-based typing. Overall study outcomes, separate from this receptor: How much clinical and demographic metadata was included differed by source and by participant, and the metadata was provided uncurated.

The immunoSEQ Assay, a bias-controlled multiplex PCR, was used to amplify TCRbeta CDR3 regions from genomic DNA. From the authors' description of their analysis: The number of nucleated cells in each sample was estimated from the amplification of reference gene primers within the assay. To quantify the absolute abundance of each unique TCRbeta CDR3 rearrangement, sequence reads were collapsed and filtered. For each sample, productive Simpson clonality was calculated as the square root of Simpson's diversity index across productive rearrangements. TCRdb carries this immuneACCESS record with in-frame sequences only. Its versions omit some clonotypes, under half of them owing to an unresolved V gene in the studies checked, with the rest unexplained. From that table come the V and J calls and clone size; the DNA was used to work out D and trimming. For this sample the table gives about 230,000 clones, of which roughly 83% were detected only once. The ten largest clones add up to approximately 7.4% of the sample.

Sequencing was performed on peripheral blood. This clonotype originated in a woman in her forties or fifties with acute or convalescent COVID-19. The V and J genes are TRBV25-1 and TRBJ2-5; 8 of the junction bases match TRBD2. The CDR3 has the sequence CASSEFLAGGGETQYF. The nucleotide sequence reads TGTGCCAGCAGTGAATTCCTAGCGGGTGGCGGGGAGACCCAGTACTTC.